This is a list of T cell receptor beta chains from one sample in a study of cytomegalovirus exposure and HLA in healthy donors. Produced via immunoSEQ multiplex PCR; TCRdb's table is partial and in-frame only. The repertoire consists of about 40,000 clones, with 70% to 85% occurring once and the leading ten covering about 11%. Sequencing was performed on PBMCs. The origin of the receptors is a young woman in good health and CMV-seropositive. CDR3s include the opening cysteine and the closing phenylalanine or tryptophan.

>TRBV6-1
CVACAGVGGTEAFF
>TRBV29-1
CTPGQDDKALTYEQYF
>TRBV5-4
CASRYAGGAAGELFF
>TRBV28
CASSPQGAGGEQYF
>TRBV19
CASSPTGVLGFGITEAFF
>TRBV11-2
CASSPGLIAKNIQYF
>TRBV27
CASTRTSAYNEQFF
>TRBV21-1
CASSKGGQGTREQYF
>TRBV4-1
CASSQARGVGNQPQHF
>TRBV4-3
CASSQDPTVSYEQYF
>TRBV9
CASSAQSPGLADYYEQYF
>TRBV30
CAWSDSYGYTF
>TRBV7-9
CASSPGGGTDTQYF
>TRBV15
CATSRDMSGGATGELFF
>TRBV19
CASSIGTRLATYEQYF
>TRBV4-1
CASSHSVGVSGGADTQYF
>TRBV5-1
CASTGQGGSGANVLTF
>TRBV6-4
CASSEENTPNYGYTF
>TRBV27
CASSKGGLNTGELFF
>TRBV2
CASSEVSSGRSTDTQYF
>TRBV19
CASRIGVSYNEQFF
>TRBV9
CASSVAGAGANVLTF
>TRBV28
CASSRGAGYEQYF
>TRBV6-5
CASSRGGTGTDTQYF
>TRBV6-5
CASRGSENPHEQYF
>TRBV7-6
CASSLGTGGNTEAFF
>TRBV7-9
CSSSSGGRTEAFF
>TRBV2
CASSDTRANYGYTF
>TRBV27
CASSATGGGQPQHF
>TRBV6-4
CASSGLAGATDTQYF
>TRBV5-6
CASSRYRVNNEQYF
>TRBV7-3
CASSLRRGKTDTQYF
>TRBV11-2
CASSLEGPASSLGLLFF
>TRBV9
CASSAPGLGSGELFF
>TRBV6-4
CASSDKLRSDGRQFF
>TRBV5-6
CASSLLGGGGKNTGELFF
>TRBV18
CASSPTSVHGEEQYF
>TRBV5-1
CASSLFASSGGTDTQYF
>TRBV10-3
CAISSSSGFNEQFF